The rows below give T cell receptor beta chains drawn from one sample of a study of shared clonotypes between healthy human individuals. The protocol was immunoSEQ multiplex PCR, while the TCRdb copy is restricted to in-frame clones and leaves out a portion. In the table there are around 2.5 million clones, under 95% of which are singletons. Sample: naive CD4+ T cells from PBMCs. The receptors derive from a man aged 18 to 30 in good health. Some clones in this sample may be carry-over from other donors' samples. Each CDR3 is given without its conserved first and last residue. Each record gives: J gene, V gene, clone size, CDR3 protein. For some rows the clone size is stated as once, few or many, or as a class when expanded; others skip it.

TRBJ1-4,TRBV5-1,-,ASSLQPTGGHNEKLF
TRBJ2-3,TRBV4-3,-,ASSQAMGLAGGIPDTQY
TRBJ1-5,TRBV9,-,ASSVGGSNQPQH
TRBJ1-4,TRBV6-5,-,ASSYKGNEKLF
TRBJ2-1,TRBV7-9,-,ASSSFLLVNEQF
TRBJ2-3,TRBV5-1,-,ASSPSSGRTDTQY
TRBJ1-3,TRBV7-8,once,ASSAVGLRNTIY
TRBJ2-1,TRBV5-1,-,ASSSLAGGVNEQF
TRBJ2-3,TRBV19,once,ATGLGGVRTDTQY
TRBJ2-7,TRBV7-9,-,ASSLDGDGAYEQY
TRBJ2-4,TRBV5-8,-,ASSLKGTKNIQY
TRBJ2-7,TRBV19,-,ASSIGTHASWEQY
TRBJ2-7,TRBV5-1,-,ASSLVAGVSYEQY
TRBJ2-1,TRBV2,-,ARSGKKGPPGDNEQF
TRBJ2-5,TRBV2,-,ASRAQY
TRBJ2-5,TRBV2,-,ASNTGQETQY
TRBJ2-2,TRBV9,-,ASSRPGTSSTTNTGELF